This T cell receptor beta chain came from a study of spatial heterogeneity in lung cancer. Time point given: blood at routine non-recurrence follow-up after resection. This clonotype has a count of ten or more. The CDR3 consists of 15 residues. Trimming pared 0 bases from V and 8 bases from J, leaving 16 bases between. Germline CDR1 reads LGHNA; CDR2 reads YNFKEQ. TCRdb fed the 5' RACE reads into MiXCR, producing one record per CDR3 protein. The sample records under 75,000 distinct CDR3 sequences, less than 9.5% being singletons. This chain joins TRBV4-2 and TRBJ1-2; D ambiguous. Specimen: PBMCs, collected at follow-up. The clonotype originates from a female donor with early-stage non-small cell lung cancer. The CDR3 DNA follows: TGTGCCAGCAGCCAAGATATAACAGCCCCGCGGGGCTACACCTTC. Translated: CASSQDITAPRGYTF.